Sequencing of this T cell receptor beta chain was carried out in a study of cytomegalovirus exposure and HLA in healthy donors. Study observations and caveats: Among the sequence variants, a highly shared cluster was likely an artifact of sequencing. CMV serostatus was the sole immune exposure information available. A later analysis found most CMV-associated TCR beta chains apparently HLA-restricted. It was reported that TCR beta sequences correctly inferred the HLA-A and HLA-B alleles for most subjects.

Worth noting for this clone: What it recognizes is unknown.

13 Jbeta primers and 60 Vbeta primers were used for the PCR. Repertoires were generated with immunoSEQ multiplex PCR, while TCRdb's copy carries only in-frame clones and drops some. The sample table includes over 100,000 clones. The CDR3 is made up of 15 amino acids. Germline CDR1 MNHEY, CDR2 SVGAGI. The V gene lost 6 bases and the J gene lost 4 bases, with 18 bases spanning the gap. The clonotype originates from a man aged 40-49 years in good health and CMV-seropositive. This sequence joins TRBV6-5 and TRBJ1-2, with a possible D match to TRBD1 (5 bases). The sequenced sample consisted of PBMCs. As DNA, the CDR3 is TGTGCCAGCAGAGCCGGGGGTAAGCAGCGCTATGGCTACACCTTC. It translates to CASRAGGKQRYGYTF.